The rows below give T cell receptor beta chains drawn from one sample of a study of T cells in Graves' hyperthyroidism and ophthalmopathy. TCRdb called the multiplex PCR reads again in MiXCR, with one record for every CDR3 protein. The sample carries 730,000 or so distinct CDR3 sequences, around 20% recorded once. What was sequenced was blood. The receptor set was obtained from a woman in her forties or fifties with Graves' hyperthyroidism that later progressed to Graves' ophthalmopathy. The CDR3 runs from the conserved cysteine through the conserved F or W. Fields, in order: CDR3 DNA, CDR3 protein, CDR3 length, clone size, V gene, J gene, D gene. The D gene is left open where the match is weak. Clone size, where shown, is once, few, many, or a class for clones that have expanded.

cdr3_nt: TGTGCCAGCAGTTCGTTTAACTCAGGAAGGACTGAAGCTTTCTTT
cdr3_aa: CASSSFNSGRTEAFF
cdr3_length: 15
clone_size: NA
v_call: TRBV28
j_call: TRBJ1-1
d_call: NA

cdr3_nt: TGCAGTGCTTGGGACAGGGCAATGCGGGGTGGCTACACCTTC
cdr3_aa: CSAWDRAMRGGYTF
cdr3_length: 14
clone_size: many
v_call: TRBV20-1
j_call: TRBJ1-2
d_call: TRBD1

cdr3_nt: TGTGCCAGCAGCTTAAGGGCAGGGTCCACTGAAGCTTTCTTT
cdr3_aa: CASSLRAGSTEAFF
cdr3_length: 14
clone_size: few
v_call: TRBV7-9
j_call: TRBJ1-1
d_call: NA

cdr3_nt: TGTGCCAGCAGCCAACAACTCTTTGATGAGCAGTTCTTC
cdr3_aa: CASSQQLFDEQFF
cdr3_length: 13
clone_size: once
v_call: TRBV12-3/TRBV12-4
j_call: TRBJ2-1
d_call: NA

cdr3_nt: TGCGCCAGCAGCCAAGACCTCAGGGGCTACACTGAAGCTTTCTTT
cdr3_aa: CASSQDLRGYTEAFF
cdr3_length: 15
clone_size: few
v_call: TRBV4-1
j_call: TRBJ1-1
d_call: NA

cdr3_nt: TGTGCCAGCAGGGGACTTTCCACCTACGAGCAGTGCTTC
cdr3_aa: CASRGLSTYEQCF
cdr3_length: 13
clone_size: few
v_call: TRBV11-2
j_call: TRBJ2-7
d_call: NA

cdr3_nt: TGTGCCAGCAGTCAAAGGGGTGGCAATCAGCCCCAGCATTTT
cdr3_aa: CASSQRGGNQPQHF
cdr3_length: 14
clone_size: many
v_call: TRBV27
j_call: TRBJ1-5
d_call: NA

cdr3_nt: TGTGCCAGTAGTGCAAACAGGGTAGCTGGGGCCAACGTCCTGACTTTC
cdr3_aa: CASSANRVAGANVLTF
cdr3_length: 16
clone_size: once
v_call: TRBV19
j_call: TRBJ2-6
d_call: NA

cdr3_nt: TGTGCCAGCAGTAACCAAGGGGTTGGCACTGAAGCTTTCTTT
cdr3_aa: CASSNQGVGTEAFF
cdr3_length: 14
clone_size: few
v_call: TRBV27
j_call: TRBJ1-1
d_call: NA

cdr3_nt: TGTGCTAGTGGTTCCCGCGACTACACAGATACGCAGTATTTT
cdr3_aa: CASGSRDYTDTQYF
cdr3_length: 14
clone_size: NA
v_call: TRBV12-5
j_call: TRBJ2-3
d_call: NA

cdr3_nt: TGTGCCAGCAGCCAAGACCCGGATCAGCCCCAGCATTTT
cdr3_aa: CASSQDPDQPQHF
cdr3_length: 13
clone_size: many
v_call: TRBV3-1
j_call: TRBJ1-5
d_call: NA

cdr3_nt: TGTGCCAGCAGTGAGGACGCCTTCCTAGAGACCCAGTACTTC
cdr3_aa: CASSEDAFLETQYF
cdr3_length: 14
clone_size: NA
v_call: TRBV6-1
j_call: TRBJ2-5
d_call: NA

cdr3_nt: TGCAGCGTTGAAGGAGGGCCGGGACAGAGCAATGAGCAGTTCTTC
cdr3_aa: CSVEGGPGQSNEQFF
cdr3_length: 15
clone_size: many
v_call: TRBV29-1
j_call: TRBJ2-1
d_call: TRBD1

cdr3_nt: TGTGCCAGCTCACACTATTCCGGGACCCTGAAAACTAATGAAAAACTGTTTTTT
cdr3_aa: CASSHYSGTLKTNEKLFF
cdr3_length: 18
clone_size: many
v_call: TRBV18
j_call: TRBJ1-4
d_call: NA

cdr3_nt: TGTGCCAGCAGTACGCTACAGGGGGCTAATGAAAAACTGTTTTTT
cdr3_aa: CASSTLQGANEKLFF
cdr3_length: 15
clone_size: many
v_call: TRBV6-1
j_call: TRBJ1-4
d_call: TRBD1

cdr3_nt: TGTGCCTGGAGTGTACCCAGACGGCGCTCTGGAAACACCATATATTTT
cdr3_aa: CAWSVPRRRSGNTIYF
cdr3_length: 16
clone_size: few
v_call: TRBV30
j_call: TRBJ1-3
d_call: NA

cdr3_nt: TGTGCCAGCAGGGTCCGGCTGAACACCGGGGAGCTGTTTTTT
cdr3_aa: CASRVRLNTGELFF
cdr3_length: 14
clone_size: few
v_call: TRBV2
j_call: TRBJ2-2
d_call: NA

cdr3_nt: TGCAGCGTTCATCTTGGGGATGGGAGCACTGAAGCTTTCTTT
cdr3_aa: CSVHLGDGSTEAFF
cdr3_length: 14
clone_size: few
v_call: TRBV29-1
j_call: TRBJ1-1
d_call: NA

cdr3_nt: TGTGCCAGCAGCTCCTCGACAACTCAAGAGACCCAGTACTTC
cdr3_aa: CASSSSTTQETQYF
cdr3_length: 14
clone_size: NA
v_call: TRBV13
j_call: TRBJ2-5
d_call: NA

cdr3_nt: TGTGCCAGCAGCCAATGCCAACAGGGGGCGAGAACTGAAGCTTTCTTT
cdr3_aa: CASSQCQQGARTEAFF
cdr3_length: 16
clone_size: NA
v_call: TRBV4-2
j_call: TRBJ1-1
d_call: TRBD1

cdr3_nt: TGCGCCAGCAGCTTGCGGCAGGATGAGCAGTTCTTC
cdr3_aa: CASSLRQDEQFF
cdr3_length: 12
clone_size: NA
v_call: TRBV5-1
j_call: TRBJ2-1
d_call: NA

cdr3_nt: TGTGCCAGCAGGGGACCCGCCGGGACAGGGGGCAATCAGCCCCAGCATTTT
cdr3_aa: CASRGPAGTGGNQPQHF
cdr3_length: 17
clone_size: few
v_call: TRBV6-1
j_call: TRBJ1-5
d_call: TRBD1

cdr3_nt: TGTGCCAGCAGGGCGGGGGGCAGTGAAAAACTGTTTTTT
cdr3_aa: CASRAGGSEKLFF
cdr3_length: 13
clone_size: NA
v_call: TRBV12-3/TRBV12-4
j_call: TRBJ1-4
d_call: NA

cdr3_nt: TGCAGCGTTGAAGATCCCCAGGGAGGGTCTGGAAACACCATATATTTT
cdr3_aa: CSVEDPQGGSGNTIYF
cdr3_length: 16
clone_size: few
v_call: TRBV29-1
j_call: TRBJ1-3
d_call: NA

cdr3_nt: TGTGCCAGCAGCCGCCGGGACCGCCCCTATGGCTACACCTTC
cdr3_aa: CASSRRDRPYGYTF
cdr3_length: 14
clone_size: many
v_call: TRBV6-1
j_call: TRBJ1-2
d_call: NA

cdr3_nt: TGTGCCAGTAGTCCCTATGCCGGGACAGGGCGTTTAGGCACTGAAGCTTTCTTT
cdr3_aa: CASSPYAGTGRLGTEAFF
cdr3_length: 18
clone_size: few
v_call: TRBV19
j_call: TRBJ1-1
d_call: TRBD1

cdr3_nt: TGTGCCAGCTCTCCACTCGACAATGAGCAGTTCTTC
cdr3_aa: CASSPLDNEQFF
cdr3_length: 12
clone_size: NA
v_call: TRBV18
j_call: TRBJ2-1
d_call: NA

cdr3_nt: TGTGCCAGCAGTTACGGGTCTAATACGGCCTACGAGCAGTACTTC
cdr3_aa: CASSYGSNTAYEQYF
cdr3_length: 15
clone_size: few
v_call: TRBV6-5
j_call: TRBJ2-7
d_call: NA

cdr3_nt: TGCGCCAGCAGCGCAAGCCGGGGGGCGCGTACTGAAGCTTTCTTT
cdr3_aa: CASSASRGARTEAFF
cdr3_length: 15
clone_size: few
v_call: TRBV10-1
j_call: TRBJ1-1
d_call: NA